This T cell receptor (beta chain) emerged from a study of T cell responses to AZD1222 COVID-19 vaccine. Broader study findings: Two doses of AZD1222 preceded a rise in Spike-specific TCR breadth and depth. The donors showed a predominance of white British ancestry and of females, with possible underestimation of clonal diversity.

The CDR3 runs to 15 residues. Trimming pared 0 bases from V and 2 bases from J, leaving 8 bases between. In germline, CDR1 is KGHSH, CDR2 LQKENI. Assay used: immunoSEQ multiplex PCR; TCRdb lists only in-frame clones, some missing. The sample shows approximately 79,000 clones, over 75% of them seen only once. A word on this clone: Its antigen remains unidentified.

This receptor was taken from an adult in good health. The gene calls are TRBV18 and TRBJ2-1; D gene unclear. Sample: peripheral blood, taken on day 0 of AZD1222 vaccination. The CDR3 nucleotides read TGTGCCAGCTCACCACCTGTTAGTCCCTACAATGAGCAGTTCTTC. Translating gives CASSPPVSPYNEQFF.